One sample yielded the 10 T cell receptor beta chains listed below, sequenced in a study of T-cell reconstitution after alpha-beta-depleted transplantation in children. Molecular barcoding with unique molecular identifiers was used for the TCRbeta library. Each CDR3 protein is one row after TCRdb ran MiXCR on the PCR reads. The sample contains almost 250,000 distinct CDR3 sequences, roughly 24% of which appear only once. Sample: PBMCs, taken before TCRalphabeta/CD19-depleted stem cell transplant. Receptors were obtained from a girl between 2 and 10 years old with Fanconi anemia, due to receive a stem cell transplant.

V is TRBV7-2 and J is TRBJ2-1, with TRBD2 identical over 12 bases. V dropped 3 bases and J dropped 6; count of bases not matched to a gene: 3. The CDR3 covers 15 residues. Germline CDR1 and CDR2: SGHTA and FQGNSA. The CDR3 spells CASSLRTSGVNEQFF. DNA for the CDR3: TGTGCCAGCAGCTTGAGGACTAGCGGGGTCAATGAGCAGTTCTTC.

This clonotype was detected many times. The rearrangement links TRBV20-1 to TRBJ1-5; no firm D call. Germline assignment: CDR1 DFQATT and CDR2 SNEGSKA (reference sequence). Trimming removed 1 base from V and 4 bases from J, with 11 bases in between. The CDR3 covers 14 residues. The CDR3 DNA is TGCAGTGCTAGAGCCTCCGTGGTGAATCAGCCCCAGCATTTT. This sequence encodes CSARASVVNQPQHF.

This clonotype was seen repeatedly, ten times or more. The genes are TRBV20-1 and TRBJ2-6; D not certain. With 6 bases removed from V and 1 base from J, the gap between germline ends came to 4 bases. This CDR3 is built from 12 residues. Germline lookup yields CDR1 DFQATT and CDR2 SNEGSKA (reference sequence). The DNA for the CDR3 is TGCAGTGCAGGGTCTGGGGCCAACGTCCTGACTTTC. This sequence encodes CSAGSGANVLTF.

There are a few counts of this clonotype. The chain is built from TRBV10-3 and TRBJ2-6; no definite D call. CDR3 size: 16 residues. Deletions cut 0 bases from V and 4 bases from J, with 10 bases between. Germline V gene lookup returns CDR1 ENHRY and CDR2 SYGVKD. The CDR3 DNA sequence: TGTGCCATCAGTGAGTCGACGGGCAGGGGGGCCAACGTCCTGACTTTC. This sequence encodes CAISESTGRGANVLTF.

CDR3 region: CSVVLVGEERLSYEQYF. The CDR3 nucleotides are TGCAGCGTTGTCTTGGTCGGGGAGGAAAGACTTTCCTACGAGCAGTACTTC. The V call is TRBV29-1, the J call TRBJ2-7, with a possible D match to TRBD2 (6 bases). V was cut by 4 bases and J by 1 base, with 23 bases left in between. The germline V gene encodes CDR1 SQVTM and CDR2 ANQGSEA. This CDR3 contains 17 residues.

For the CDR3, the DNA is TGCAGTGCTACCTTCCTCTCCTACGAGCAGTACTTC. Its translation is CSATFLSYEQYF. The rearrangement uses TRBV20-1 and TRBJ2-7; no reliable D call. The CDR3 sequence is 12 residues long. Trimming took 4 bases from V and 0 from J, leaving 7 bases between them. CDR1 and CDR2 from the germline V gene are DFQATT and SNEGSKA (reference sequence).

The rearrangement uses TRBV5-1 and TRBJ2-5; D possibly corresponds to TRBD1 (6 bases). V was pared by 0 bases and J by 2 bases, with 14 bases between. Germline V gives CDR1 SGHRS, CDR2 YFSETQ. There are 16 residues in the CDR3. CDR3 bases: TGCGCCAGCAGCTTGGTTTTGGACAGCCCTCAAGAGACCCAGTACTTC. Encoded protein: CASSLVLDSPQETQYF.

This chain connects TRBV4-2 to TRBJ2-4; TRBD2 aligns across 8 bases. J gave up 6 bases and V 0 bases, and 1 base lay outside the gene matches. The CDR3 totals 14 residues. CDR1 and CDR2 from the germline V gene are LGHNA and YNFKEQ. CDR3 loop: CASSQETSGNIQYF. The DNA of the CDR3 is TGTGCCAGCAGCCAAGAAACTAGCGGAAACATTCAGTACTTC.

At least ten counts were recorded for this clonotype. The J gene is TRBJ1-1, the V gene TRBV12-3 or TRBV12-4; D is possibly TRBD1 (6 bases). This CDR3 region has 14 residues. The V and J ends lost 1 base and 5 bases respectively, with 11 bases between them. CDR3 in amino acids: CASSLGGGWTEAFF. The CDR3 coding sequence is TGTGCCAGCAGTTTAGGAGGGGGTTGGACTGAAGCTTTCTTT.

This chain uses TRBV29-1 with TRBJ1-1; 9 bases are shared with TRBD1. With 8 bases clipped from V and 9 bases from J, the junction kept 7 bases outside the gene matches. The CDR3 covers 11 residues. CDR1 is SQVTM and CDR2 is ANQGSEA in the germline V gene. For the CDR3, the DNA is TGCAGCTGGGACAGGGCCGGGAAAGCTTTCTTT. Its translation: CSWDRAGKAFF.